This T cell receptor (beta chain) was profiled in a study of PD-L1 blockade in urothelial cancer. Time point: peripheral blood 6 weeks after treatment start. TCRdb's table, derived via immunoSEQ multiplex PCR, lists solely in-frame clones and lacks some. The table shows roughly 100,000 clones, with around 78% occurring only once. This CDR3 is built from 19 residues. Germline V gene lookup returns CDR1 SGHRS and CDR2 YFSETQ. Trimming at V came to 3 bases and at J to 4 bases, leaving 18 bases not matched to a gene. The rearrangement joins TRBV5-1 to TRBJ2-1; 8 bases line up with TRBD2. This clonotype originated in an older man with urothelial cancer. This sample comprised PBMCs, obtained around atezolizumab (anti-PD-L1) treatment. Here the CDR3 reads CASSSNLRYSGTTYNEQFF. For the CDR3, the DNA is TGCGCCAGCAGCTCTAATCTGCGTTATAGCGGGACGACGTACAATGAGCAGTTCTTC.